This T cell receptor beta chain was identified during a study of blood T cell repertoires in COVID-19. Study-level information: Both acute and convalescent COVID-19 samples were obtained from the United States, Italy and Spain. PBMCs, B-cell-depleted T cells, or T cells provided the cDNA or gDNA that made up the material.

The data were produced by immunoSEQ multiplex PCR, yet TCRdb's version contains in-frame clones alone and is incomplete. The table records about 210,000 clones, roughly 80% of them present only once. It was during active infection that Seattle patients were enrolled and then longitudinally followed. Germline V lookup: CDR1 LNHDA, CDR2 SQIVND (reference sequence). The CDR3 runs to 15 residues. V lost 6 bases and J lost 4; bases outside the gene matches: 9. Sequenced input: peripheral blood. The chain recombines TRBV19 with TRBJ1-3; 7 bases align to TRBD1. This receptor was taken from a woman older than 75 with COVID-19, enrolled during active disease. CDR3 DNA: TGTGCCAGTAGGATGGAGGGGGCTAGAGGAAACACCATATATTTT. It specifies CASRMEGARGNTIYF.